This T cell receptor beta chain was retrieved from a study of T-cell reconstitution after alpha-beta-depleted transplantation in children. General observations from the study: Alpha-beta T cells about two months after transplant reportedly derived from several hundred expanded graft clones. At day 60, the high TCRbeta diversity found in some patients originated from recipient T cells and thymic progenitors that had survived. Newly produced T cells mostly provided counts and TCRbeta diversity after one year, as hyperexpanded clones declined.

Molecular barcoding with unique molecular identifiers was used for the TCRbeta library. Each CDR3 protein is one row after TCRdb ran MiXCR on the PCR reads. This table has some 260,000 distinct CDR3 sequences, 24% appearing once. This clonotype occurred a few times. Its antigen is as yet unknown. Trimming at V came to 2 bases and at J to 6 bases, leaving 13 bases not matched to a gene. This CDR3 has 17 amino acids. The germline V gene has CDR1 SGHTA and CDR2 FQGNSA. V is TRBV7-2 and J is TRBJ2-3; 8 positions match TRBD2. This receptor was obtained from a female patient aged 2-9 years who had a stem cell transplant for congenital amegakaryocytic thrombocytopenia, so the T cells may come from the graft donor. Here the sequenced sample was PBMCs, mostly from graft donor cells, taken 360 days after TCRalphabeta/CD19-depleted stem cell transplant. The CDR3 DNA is TGTGCCAGCAGCTTACTGGGAGTGGGACTAGTAGGTGATACGCAGTATTTT. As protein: CASSLLGVGLVGDTQYF.